This T cell receptor (beta chain) was identified during a study of blood T cell repertoires in COVID-19. Looking at the study overall: The origin of the acute and convalescent COVID-19 samples was the United States, Italy and Spain.

V shed 7 bases and J 4 bases; nucleotides not matched to a gene: 8. CDR3 length: 14 residues. Per the germline V gene, CDR1 is LNHDA and CDR2 is SQIVND (reference sequence). Study processing details: The authors estimated nucleated cell counts from reference gene primer amplification. The method was immunoSEQ multiplex PCR; TCRdb's version includes in-frame clones alone and lacks a portion of them. D and trimming were read from the DNA, whereas the V and J calls and clone size are those reported in that table. The sample yields under 250,000 clones, about four fifths seen once. A single count supports this clone.

Input material: peripheral blood. The TCR sequence derives from a woman aged 18-30 years with acute or convalescent COVID-19. The chain is built from TRBV19 and TRBJ2-7, with 9 bases aligning to TRBD1. The CDR3, as DNA: TGTGCCAGTAACCCGGGACAGGGTATATACGAGCAGTACTTC. This encodes CASNPGQGIYEQYF.